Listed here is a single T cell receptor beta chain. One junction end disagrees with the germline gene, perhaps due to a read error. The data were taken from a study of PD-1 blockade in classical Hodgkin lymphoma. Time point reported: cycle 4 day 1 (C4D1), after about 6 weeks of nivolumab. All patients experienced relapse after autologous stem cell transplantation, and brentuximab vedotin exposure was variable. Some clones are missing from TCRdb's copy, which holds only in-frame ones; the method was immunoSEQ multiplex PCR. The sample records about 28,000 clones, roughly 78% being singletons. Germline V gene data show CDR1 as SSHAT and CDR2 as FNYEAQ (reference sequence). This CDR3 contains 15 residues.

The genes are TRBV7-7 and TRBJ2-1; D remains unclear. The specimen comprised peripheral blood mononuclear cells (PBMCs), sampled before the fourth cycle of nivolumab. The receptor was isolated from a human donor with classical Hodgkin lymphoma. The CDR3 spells CASSPDTTRYNEQFF. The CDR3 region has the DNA TGTGCTAGCAGCCCCGACACAACCCGATACAATGAGCAGTTCTTC.